These 22 T cell receptor beta chains were sequenced from one sample in a study of blood T cells in healthy people across ages. A second about 6 to 11 cycle PCR used barcoded and J-beta primers. TCRdb fed the 5' RACE reads into MiXCR, producing one record per CDR3 protein. This table has about 580,000 distinct CDR3 sequences, 40% to 50% appearing once. The sequenced material came from blood. These receptors all come from a man of 80 years or more in good health.

J is TRBJ1-2 and V is TRBV6-2 or TRBV6-3, with 8 bases lining up with TRBD1. CDR1 MNHEY and CDR2 SVGEGT come from the germline V gene. Unmatched junction bases numbered 8, after V lost 2 bases and J lost 6 bases. The CDR3 loop spans 15 amino acids. The CDR3 nucleotides are TGTGCCAGCAGTTACCCCGGACAGGGCCGGCATGGCTACACCTTC. This encodes CASSYPGQGRHGYTF.

CDR3 in DNA: TGTGCCAGCAGTGAACCGGCCACAACTAATGAAAAACTGTTTTTT. Translated, it gives CASSEPATTNEKLFF. This chain connects TRBV25-1 to TRBJ1-4; D gene ambiguous. This CDR3 comprises 15 residues. Germline V gene data show CDR1 as MGHDK and CDR2 as SYGVNS. V was cut by 2 bases and J by 0 bases, with 7 bases left in between.

The CDR3 loop is CASSGYRGGAETQYF. The CDR3 DNA reads as TGTGCCAGCAGTGGTTACAGGGGGGGAGCAGAGACCCAGTACTTC. This chain connects TRBV12-3 or TRBV12-4 to TRBJ2-5; D perhaps matches TRBD1 (8 bases). The CDR3 has 15 amino acids. V shed 5 bases and J shed 4 bases, with 17 bases lying between them.

The sample holds one count of this clonotype. The rearrangement links TRBV7-2 to TRBJ1-5; no clear D gene. The CDR3 runs to 19 residues. V was clipped by 5 bases and J by 0 bases, with 23 bases between them. The germline CDR1 and CDR2 sequences are SGHTA and FQGNSA. CDR3 nucleotides: TGTGCCAGCAGCGGCCGGAGCCGGGCCCCAGAGTATAGCAATCAGCCCCAGCATTTT. Protein product: CASSGRSRAPEYSNQPQHF.

The chain links TRBV20-1 to TRBJ2-5; no clear D gene. This CDR3 region has 16 residues. The germline V gene encodes CDR1 DFQATT and CDR2 SNEGSKA (reference sequence). V gave up 6 bases and J gave up 2 bases, with 22 bases separating them. This chain's CDR3 is CSASTPGGAHQETQYF. The DNA of the CDR3 is TGCAGTGCCTCTACCCCAGGTGGTGCTCATCAAGAGACCCAGTACTTC.

The chain carries TRBV5-1 and TRBJ1-1; no clear D. Germline CDR1 reads SGHRS; CDR2 reads YFSETQ. There are 15 residues in the CDR3. The V end lost 4 bases, the J end lost 3 bases, and 16 bases lay between the germline ends. This CDR3 is CASSSDRTDHTEAFF. CDR3 sequence (DNA): TGCGCCAGCAGCAGTGATAGGACCGATCACACTGAAGCTTTCTTT. The full variable domain, with the rest looked up from reference TRBV5-1 and TRBJ1-1, is KAGVTQTPRYLIKTRGQQVTLSCSPISGHRSVSWYQQTPGQGLQFLFEYFSETQRNKGNFPGRFSGRQFSNSRSEMNVSTLELGDSALYLCASSSDRTDHTEAFFGQGTRLTVV.

CDR3: CASSIGTGVADTQYF. The CDR3 DNA sequence: TGTGCCAGCAGCATCGGGACAGGGGTCGCAGATACGCAGTATTTT. V is TRBV9 and J is TRBJ2-3, with 10 bases matching TRBD1. Unmatched junction bases numbered 6, after V lost 4 bases and J lost 4 bases. The CDR3 sequence is 15 residues long. Germline V CDR1 and CDR2: SGDLS, YYNGEE.

The chain combines TRBV20-1 with TRBJ2-1, with 7 bases aligning to TRBD2. The CDR3 length is 16 residues. Trimming took 8 bases from V and 0 from J; bases not matched to a gene: 13. Germline values: CDR1 DFQATT, CDR2 SNEGSKA (reference sequence). In DNA form, the CDR3 reads TGCAGTACCCGGGGTAGCGGGCCAAGCTCCTACAATGAGCAGTTCTTC. Protein: CSTRGSGPSSYNEQFF.

The chain carries TRBV6-6 and TRBJ2-2; perhaps D is TRBD1 or TRBD2 (6 bases each). Germline CDR1 and CDR2: MNHNY and SVGAGI (reference sequence). V gave up 5 bases and J gave up 16 bases, with 26 bases separating them. This CDR3 comprises 15 residues. CDR3 region: CASSRKSGSAGGPFF. CDR3 DNA sequence: TGTGCCAGCAGTCGGAAATCAGGGTCTGCTGGGGGGCCGTTTTTT.

The rearrangement uses TRBV9 and TRBJ1-4; D remains unclear. With 0 bases removed from V and 6 bases from J, the gap between germline ends came to 9 bases. The V gene's germline CDR1 is SGDLS and CDR2 YYNGEE. CDR3 length: 14 residues. The CDR3 region has the DNA TGTGCCAGCAGCGTAGGCGACATCTATGAAAAACTGTTTTTT. This gives the protein CASSVGDIYEKLFF.

This clonotype was recorded a few times. This chain connects TRBV19 to TRBJ2-1; 11 bases line up with TRBD2. Per germline, CDR1 LNHDA and CDR2 SQIVND (reference sequence). The CDR3 covers 15 residues. Trimming took 1 base from V and 7 from J; bases not matched to a gene: 3. The CDR3 DNA follows: TGTGCCAGTAGTATAGCTAGCGGGGGGCGGAATGAGCAGTTCTTC. Translated: CASSIASGGRNEQFF.

This clonotype appeared a single time. The DNA for the CDR3 is TGTGCCAGTAAGGGACTAGCGAACTACAATGAGCAGTTCTTC. Translating gives CASKGLANYNEQFF. The V gene is TRBV5-6, the J gene TRBJ2-1; 10 bases line up with TRBD2. J was trimmed by 3 bases and V by 8 bases; bases with no gene match: 5. CDR1 is SGHDT, CDR2 YYEEEE, per germline. The CDR3 is 14 amino acids.

The chain recombines TRBV29-1 with TRBJ1-2, with D possibly matching TRBD1 (6 bases). Per the germline V gene, CDR1 is SQVTM and CDR2 is ANQGSEA. CDR3 length equals 13 residues. V lost 6 bases and J lost 3, with 14 bases in between. The CDR3, as DNA: TGCAGCGTCTGGACAGATACGGACTATGGCTACACCTTC. This encodes CSVWTDTDYGYTF.

CDR3: CASSSDRLQETQYF. The CDR3 DNA is TGTGCCAGCAGTTCAGACAGGCTTCAAGAGACCCAGTACTTC. This sequence joins TRBV12-3 or TRBV12-4 and TRBJ2-5, with a possible D match to TRBD1 (6 bases). With 4 bases removed from V and 2 bases from J, the gap between germline ends came to 11 bases. The length of the CDR3 is 14 residues.

This clonotype was seen a handful of times. One junction end does not reproduce the germline sequence, and a read error may be involved. V and J are TRBV20-1 and TRBJ1-1, with D perhaps TRBD1 (5 bases). Germline V gives CDR1 DFQATT, CDR2 SNEGSKA (reference sequence). The CDR3 runs 14 residues. The CDR3 loop is CSAKGVPMNTEPFF. The CDR3 DNA sequence: TGCAGTGCTAAAGGGGTTCCTATGAACACTGAACCTTTCTTT.

CDR3: CASSQETAWGETQYF. CDR3 nucleotide sequence: TGTGCCAGCAGCCAAGAAACCGCATGGGGAGAGACCCAGTACTTC. The chain joins TRBV14 to TRBJ2-7; D remains unclear. The J call is in doubt because the DNA end fits TRBJ2-5 better. The CDR3 extends over 15 amino acids. Germline V gene sequence: CDR1 SGHDN, CDR2 FVKESK.

The chain links TRBV24-1 to TRBJ2-5; 10 positions match TRBD1. The V and J ends lost 5 bases and 11 bases, in that order; junction bases with no gene match: 16. This CDR3 is 16 amino acids long. Germline assignment: CDR1 KGHDR and CDR2 SFDVKD. CDR3 sequence (DNA): TGTGCCACCAGTGTGAGGGGGACAGGGGTTCACAATGAGCAGTACTTC. Encoded protein: CATSVRGTGVHNEQYF.

The gene calls are TRBV7-2 and TRBJ2-3; D is ambiguous. CDR3 length equals 16 residues. CDR1 is SGHTA, CDR2 FQGNSA, per germline. V lost 2 bases and J 0 bases, leaving 12 bases between the germline ends. CDR3 coding DNA: TGTGCCAGCAGCTTAAGGTCAACCCCTAGCACAGATACGCAGTATTTT. Residues: CASSLRSTPSTDTQYF.

This clonotype showed up just a few times. The J gene is TRBJ2-7, the V gene TRBV29-1; 7 nucleotides align to TRBD1. Germline CDR1 reads SQVTM; CDR2 reads ANQGSEA. The CDR3 is 14 residues long. The V segment lost 6 bases and the J segment 4 bases; nucleotides outside the gene matches: 12. Written as DNA, the CDR3 is TGCAGCGTCTTATCCGGGACAGACATTTACGAGCAGTACTTC. Encoded protein: CSVLSGTDIYEQYF.

This clonotype was seen only a few times. The genes are TRBV10-3 and TRBJ1-1; the match to TRBD1 covers 7 bases. The CDR3 loop spans 13 amino acids. The V and J ends lost 1 base and 6 bases, in that order; junction bases with no gene match: 2. Germline loops: CDR1 ENHRY, CDR2 SYGVKD. CDR3 in DNA: TGTGCCATCAGTGAGTTGGGGACAGCTGAAGCTTTCTTT. Protein: CAISELGTAEAFF.

For this clonotype: Germline and junction disagree at one end, which may indicate a read error. V and J are TRBV6-1 and TRBJ2-6, with a weak D call TRBD1 (5 bases). Germline CDR1 MNHNS, CDR2 SASEGT. There are 17 residues in the CDR3. For the CDR3, the DNA is TGTGCCAGCAGTCCCCGCGGAGACCGGTCTGGGGCCAACGCCCTGACTTTC. Translated, it gives CASSPRGDRSGANALTF.

In its sample, this clonotype was seen a few times. This chain connects TRBV12-3 or TRBV12-4 to TRBJ2-3, with D uncertain. V gave up 7 bases and J gave up 1 base, with 12 bases separating them. This CDR3 contains 14 residues. In DNA form, the CDR3 reads TGTGCCAGCAAAGATCAGGCGGGCACAGATACGCAGTATTTT. Its translation is CASKDQAGTDTQYF.